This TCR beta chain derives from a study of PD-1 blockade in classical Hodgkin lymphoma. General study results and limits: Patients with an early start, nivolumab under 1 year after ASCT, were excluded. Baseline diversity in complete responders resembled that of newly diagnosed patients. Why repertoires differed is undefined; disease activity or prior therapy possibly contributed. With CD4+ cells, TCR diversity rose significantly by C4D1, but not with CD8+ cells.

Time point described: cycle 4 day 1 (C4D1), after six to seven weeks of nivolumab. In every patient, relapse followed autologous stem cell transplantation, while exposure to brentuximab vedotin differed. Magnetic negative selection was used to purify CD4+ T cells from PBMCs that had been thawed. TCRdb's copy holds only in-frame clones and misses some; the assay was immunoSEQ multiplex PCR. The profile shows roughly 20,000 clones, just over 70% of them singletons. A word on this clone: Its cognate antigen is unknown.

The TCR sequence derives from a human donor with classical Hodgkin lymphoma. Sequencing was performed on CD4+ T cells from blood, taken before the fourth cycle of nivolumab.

Here the CDR3 DNA reads TGCGCCAGCAGCCAAACCCTTGGGGGGAGTTGGAACACTGAAGCTTTCTTT. Residues: CASSQTLGGSWNTEAFF. The chain combines TRBV4-3 with TRBJ1-1; possibly TRBD1 for D (5 bases). The CDR3 loop spans 17 amino acids. CDR1 and CDR2 from the germline V gene are LGHNA and YSLEER. V was trimmed by 2 bases and J by 1 base, leaving 17 bases between them.